This T cell receptor (beta chain) was found in a study of PD-1 blockade in classical Hodgkin lymphoma. Whole-study results and caveats: With respect to the repertoire differences, their causes, possibly disease activity or prior therapy, remain undefined.

Time point: newly diagnosed, previously untreated cHL patient sample. Untreated, newly diagnosed classical Hodgkin lymphoma PBMCs served for comparison. The protocol was immunoSEQ multiplex PCR, while the TCRdb copy is restricted to in-frame clones and leaves out a portion. The sample yields approximately 17,000 clones, about nine tenths seen once. Remarks on this clone: Its antigen is not identified.

The CDR3 covers 15 residues. V lost 6 bases, J lost 3 bases, and 7 bases stayed unmatched. CDR1 and CDR2 from the germline V gene are LNHDA and SQIVND (reference sequence). The source is a human donor with classical Hodgkin lymphoma. Material: peripheral blood mononuclear cells (PBMCs). This chain connects TRBV19 to TRBJ1-5; 8 bases agree with TRBD1. CDR3 coding DNA: TGTGCCAGTAGGGAGAGACAGGGGAACAATCAGCCCCAGCATTTT. Translation gives CASRERQGNNQPQHF.